These 20 T cell receptor beta chains were sequenced from one sample in a study of blood T cells in healthy people across ages. Combining a sample-barcoded 5' primer with a J-beta primer mix, a second PCR ran for about 7 to 12 cycles. In TCRdb, the 5' RACE reads were re-called with MiXCR into one record per CDR3 protein. Among 850,000 to 1,000,000 distinct CDR3 sequences listed, approximately 50% were seen once. Sequenced material: blood. The receptors stem from a woman aged 55 to 70 in good health.

The chain joins TRBV5-5 to TRBJ2-4; 8 bases align to TRBD2. CDR1 is SGHKS and CDR2 is YYEKEE in the germline V gene (reference sequence). The CDR3 covers 19 residues. J gave up 3 bases and V 0 bases, and 14 bases lay outside the gene matches. CDR3 DNA sequence: TGTGCCAGCAGCTTGGAGGCGGGAGGAGGGGGGCGGGTCAAAAACATTCAGTACTTC. It yields the protein CASSLEAGGGGRVKNIQYF.

CDR3 nucleotide sequence: TGCAGTGCTGAGTCTCATCTGGCCAACTACGAGCAGTACTTC. It codes for CSAESHLANYEQYF. The chain employs TRBV20-1 and TRBJ2-7; D not certain. The germline V gene encodes CDR1 DFQATT and CDR2 SNEGSKA (reference sequence). There are 14 residues in the CDR3. Trimming left V 5 bases short and J 3 bases short, with 17 bases between.

The genes are TRBV7-8 and TRBJ2-1, with D perhaps being TRBD1 or TRBD2 (5 bases each). Trimming took 5 bases from V and 4 from J, leaving 18 bases between them. The CDR3 length is 16 residues. Germline CDR1 reads SGHVS; CDR2 reads FQNEAQ. CDR3 in amino acids: CASSLSRDGMYNEQFF. In DNA, the CDR3 is TGTGCCAGCAGCCTCTCCCGGGACGGAATGTACAATGAGCAGTTCTTC.

This sequence joins TRBV6-6 and TRBJ2-1; TRBD1 matches at 9 bases. The CDR3 runs to 13 residues. Per the germline V gene, CDR1 is MNHNY and CDR2 is SVGAGI (reference sequence). Trimming took 6 bases from V and 7 from J; bases not matched to a gene: 4. CDR3 amino acids: CASSRTGENEQFF. The CDR3 DNA follows: TGTGCCAGCAGCCGGACAGGGGAGAATGAGCAGTTCTTC.

This clonotype was counted only a few times. The chain carries TRBV20-1 and TRBJ2-1; D assignment may be TRBD1 or TRBD2 (5 bases each). The CDR3 contains 12 residues. CDR1 is DFQATT, CDR2 SNEGSKA, per germline (reference sequence). Deletions cut 6 bases from V and 9 bases from J, with 15 bases between. This CDR3 is CSALRFGGEQFF. CDR3 in DNA: TGCAGTGCCCTCAGGTTTGGGGGTGAGCAGTTCTTC.

There are a few counts of this clonotype. The chain joins TRBV9 to TRBJ1-5, with D unresolved. V was clipped by 0 bases and J by 4 bases, with 8 bases between them. Germline V CDR1 and CDR2: SGDLS, YYNGEE. The CDR3 loop spans 14 amino acids. CDR3 DNA: TGTGCCAGCAGCGTAGGCGGGGAGAATCAGCCCCAGCATTTT. Its translation: CASSVGGENQPQHF.

This clonotype was seen only once. V is TRBV6-2 or TRBV6-3 and J is TRBJ1-1; D is ambiguous. V lost 2 bases, J lost 0 bases, and 7 bases lay in between. The CDR3 is 14 amino acids. Germline V CDR1 and CDR2: MNHEY, SVGEGT. The CDR3 bases are TGTGCCAGCAGTTACAATTTAGTGAACACTGAAGCTTTCTTT. Its protein is CASSYNLVNTEAFF.

J is TRBJ2-5 and V is TRBV20-1, with 11 bases identical to TRBD2. Germline V CDR1 and CDR2: DFQATT, SNEGSKA (reference sequence). Trimming took 4 bases from V and 4 from J; bases not matched to a gene: 2. The CDR3 loop spans 13 amino acids. CDR3 region: CSAIAGGRETQYF. The CDR3, as DNA: TGCAGTGCTATAGCGGGAGGGCGAGAGACCCAGTACTTC.

The chain joins TRBV3-1 to TRBJ2-1; D is perhaps TRBD2 (5 bases). The CDR3 sequence is 16 residues long. The ends were cut back, 4 bases at V and 10 bases at J, with 23 bases in the middle. The V gene's germline CDR1 is LGHDT and CDR2 YNNKEL (reference sequence). This CDR3 is CASSPDPDGFGGEQFF. CDR3 nucleotide sequence: TGTGCCAGCAGCCCTGATCCGGACGGTTTCGGAGGCGAGCAGTTCTTC.

J is TRBJ2-4 and V is TRBV6-4; 7 bases are shared with TRBD2. Germline trimming cut 7 bases from V and 15 bases from J; bases unmatched to any gene: 12. Looked up from germline, CDR1 is MRHNA and CDR2 is SNTAGT. The CDR3 sequence is 12 residues long. CDR3 sequence reads: CASMRIGGSTYF. The CDR3 nucleotides read TGTGCCAGCATGAGAATAGGCGGGAGTACGTACTTC.

The rearrangement uses TRBV20-1 and TRBJ2-7; 7 nucleotides align to TRBD2. Germline CDR1 reads DFQATT; CDR2 reads SNEGSKA (reference sequence). The CDR3 covers 14 residues. The V gene end was trimmed by 3 bases and the J gene end by 3 bases; junction bases not matched to a gene: 8. This CDR3 reads CSASILAANYEQYF. The CDR3 bases are TGCAGTGCTAGCATTCTAGCGGCGAACTACGAGCAGTACTTC.

This chain links TRBV27 with TRBJ1-6; D call uncertain. Germline lookup yields CDR1 MNHEY and CDR2 SMNVEV (reference sequence). The CDR3 sequence is 16 residues long. The V and J ends lost 0 bases and 8 bases respectively, with 14 bases between them. The CDR3 DNA follows: TGTGCCAGCAGTTTATCAGGAGTGCCCGGACATTCACCCCTCCACTTT. Its translation is CASSLSGVPGHSPLHF.

The V and J genes are TRBV12-3 or TRBV12-4 and TRBJ1-5; D is perhaps TRBD1 (6 bases). The CDR3 spans 15 residues. Between the trimmed V and J ends, which lost 8 bases and 5 bases, there was a span of 19 bases. As DNA, the CDR3 is TGTGCCAGCGGTTACAACGGGGGCGCCTATCAGCCCCAGCATTTT. This translates into CASGYNGGAYQPQHF.

This chain links TRBV29-1 with TRBJ2-7; D might be TRBD2 (5 bases). CDR3 size: 13 residues. The germline CDR1 and CDR2 sequences are SQVTM and ANQGSEA. V was trimmed by 1 base and J by 6 bases, leaving 13 bases between them. Written as DNA, the CDR3 is TGCAGCGTTGAAGTGGGCGGGTATGGCGAGCAGTACTTC. Translated, it gives CSVEVGGYGEQYF.

This clonotype was seen just once. The chain has TRBV4-1 and TRBJ2-5; 10 bases agree with TRBD2. Losses at the gene ends were 0 bases for V and 2 bases for J; bases not matched to a gene: 3. The CDR3 extends over 16 amino acids. Germline assignment: CDR1 MGHRA and CDR2 YSYEKL. The CDR3 DNA reads as TGCGCCAGCAGCCAAGATGGAGCGGGAGGGCAAGAGACCCAGTACTTC. Its protein product is CASSQDGAGGQETQYF.

This clonotype was detected once. The chain employs TRBV7-2 and TRBJ1-5; D gene ambiguous. This CDR3 is built from 14 residues. Germline V gives CDR1 SGHTA, CDR2 FQGNSA. Trimming took 5 bases from V and 4 from J, leaving 12 bases between them. Here the CDR3 reads CASSPIGENQPQHF. Here the CDR3 DNA reads TGTGCCAGCAGCCCTATCGGGGAAAATCAGCCCCAGCATTTT.

The chain employs TRBV6-1 and TRBJ2-3; 8 bases agree with TRBD1. The trim removed 6 bases at V and 4 bases at J, leaving 6 bases unmatched. CDR3 length equals 14 residues. CDR1 MNHNS and CDR2 SASEGT come from the germline V gene. The CDR3 reads CASRGQGGPDTQYF. CDR3 in DNA: TGTGCCAGCAGAGGACAGGGAGGCCCAGATACGCAGTATTTT.

This rearrangement joins TRBV5-1 to TRBJ2-1; 8 bases fit TRBD1. The ends lost 0 bases at V and 5 bases at J; junction bases unmatched: 7. This CDR3 has 16 residues. CDR1 and CDR2 (germline): SGHRS, YFSETQ. In nucleotides, the CDR3 is TGCGCCAGCAGCTTGGGTACGGACAGGGTAAACAATGAGCAGTTCTTC. Translated: CASSLGTDRVNNEQFF.

The CDR3 DNA reads as TGTGCCAGCAGTTCCTCAGGGGGCGGTTTTTATAATGAGCAGTTCTTC. Amino acid sequence: CASSSSGGGFYNEQFF. This sequence joins TRBV28 and TRBJ2-1, with 8 positions matching TRBD1. This CDR3 has 16 amino acids. Germline V gene lookup returns CDR1 MDHEN and CDR2 SYDVKM. V trimming: 4 bases; J trimming: 7 bases; junction bases outside the gene matches: 12.

The chain is built from TRBV2 and TRBJ1-5; 8 nucleotides align to TRBD1. The germline CDR1 and CDR2 sequences are SNHLY and FYNNEI. Trimming cost V 2 bases and J 7 bases; bases outside gene matches: 7. CDR3 length: 15 amino acids. CDR3 coding DNA: TGTGCCAGCAGTGAAAGGGCAGGGGGCGGCCAGCCCCAGCATTTT. This gives the protein CASSERAGGGQPQHF.